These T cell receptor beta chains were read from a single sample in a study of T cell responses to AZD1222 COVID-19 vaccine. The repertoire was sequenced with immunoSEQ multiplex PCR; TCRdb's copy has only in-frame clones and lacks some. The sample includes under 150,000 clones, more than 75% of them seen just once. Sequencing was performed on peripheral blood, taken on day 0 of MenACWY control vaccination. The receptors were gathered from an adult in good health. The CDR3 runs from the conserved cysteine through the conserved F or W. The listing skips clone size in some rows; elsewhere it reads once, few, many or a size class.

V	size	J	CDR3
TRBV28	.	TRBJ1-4	CASSPPPGGRGGEKLFF
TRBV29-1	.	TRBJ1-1	CSVGTDTMNTEAFF
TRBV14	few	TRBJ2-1	CASSRSGGVRNEQFF
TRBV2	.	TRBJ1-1	CASSVTGYTEAFF
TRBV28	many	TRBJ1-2	CASSLRAGYTF
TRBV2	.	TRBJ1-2	CASSEDRVTYGYTF
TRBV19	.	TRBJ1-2	CASSPSGTGATHF
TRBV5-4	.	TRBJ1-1	CASSWGWGVLNTEAFF
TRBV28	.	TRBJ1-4	CASSSRGTLEKLFF
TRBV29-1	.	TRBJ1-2	CSVEDGLNYGYTF
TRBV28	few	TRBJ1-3	CATRDSGNTIYF
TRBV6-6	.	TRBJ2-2	CASSYDIRTGELFF
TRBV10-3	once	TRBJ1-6	CAVRLGGNSPLHF
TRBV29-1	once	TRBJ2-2	CSVRKRGAGTGELFF
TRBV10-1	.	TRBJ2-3	CASSPGQDLDTQYF
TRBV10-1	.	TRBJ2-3	CASSESGRGQYF
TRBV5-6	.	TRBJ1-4	CASSLYDPSEKLFF
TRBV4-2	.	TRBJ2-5	CASSQTLAGGQETQYF
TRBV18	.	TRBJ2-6	CASSPWGPMSSGANVLTF
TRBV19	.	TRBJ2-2	CASSLAGGTGELFF
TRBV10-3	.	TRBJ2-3	CAISEGTLVSQYF
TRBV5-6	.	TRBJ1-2	CASSLSGADNYGYTF
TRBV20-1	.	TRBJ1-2	CSAEGIRGYTF
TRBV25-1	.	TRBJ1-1	CASIPTGRLNTEAFF
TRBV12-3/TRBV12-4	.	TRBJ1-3	CASSLSGNTIYF
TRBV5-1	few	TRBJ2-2	CASRDWEGVLNTGELFF
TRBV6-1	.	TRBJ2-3	CASSERGGLSTDTQYF
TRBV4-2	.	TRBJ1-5	CASSQTRQAYQPQHF
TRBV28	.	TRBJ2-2	CASSPLTGELFF
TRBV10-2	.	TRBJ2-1	CASSVASGGAVNEQFF
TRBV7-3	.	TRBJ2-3	CASSTGQTSTDTQYF
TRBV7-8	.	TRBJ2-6	CASSSSGISGANVLTF
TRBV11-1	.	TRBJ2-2	CASSRDRAGGELFF
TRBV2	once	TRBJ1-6	CASRPGRNSPLHF
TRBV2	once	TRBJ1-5	CASSDYPNQPQHF
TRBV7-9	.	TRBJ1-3	CASSLGQRGNTIYF
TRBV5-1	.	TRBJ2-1	CASSLAGGEDEQFF
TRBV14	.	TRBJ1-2	CASSQGDYGYTF
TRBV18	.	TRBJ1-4	CASSPRQTGYTNEKLFF
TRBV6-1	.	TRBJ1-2	CASSDATKGARSYGYTF
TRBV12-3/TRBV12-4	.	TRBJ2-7	CASSFRGSYEQYF
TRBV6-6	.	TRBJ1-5	CASTVPRNHQPQHF
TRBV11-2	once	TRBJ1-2	CASSLVGGYTF
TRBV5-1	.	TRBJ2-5	CASSPPGERETQYF
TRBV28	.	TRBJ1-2	CASSLNGYGYTF
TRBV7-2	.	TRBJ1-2	CASSPDVYGYTF
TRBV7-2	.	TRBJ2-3	CASSLRPGHPTDTQYF
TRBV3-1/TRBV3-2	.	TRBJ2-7	CASTKAGRNEQYF
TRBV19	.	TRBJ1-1	CASSRQNTEAFF
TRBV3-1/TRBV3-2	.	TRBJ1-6	CASSQEGQLNSPLHF
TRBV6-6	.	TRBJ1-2	CASSYSKGNYGYTF